The clone carrying this TCR beta chain has only a few counts. The sample belongs to a study of blood T cell repertoires in COVID-19. Germline lookup yields CDR1 MGHRA and CDR2 YSYEKL. The CDR3 runs to 16 residues. V dropped 4 bases and J dropped 3 bases, with 16 bases sitting between them. TCRdb's table, derived via immunoSEQ multiplex PCR, lists solely in-frame clones and lacks some. The sample lists approximately 450,000 clones, roughly nine tenths occurring once. The chain employs TRBV4-1 and TRBJ1-5, with D unresolved. Sequenced: PBMCs or T cells enriched from blood (not recorded which). This TCR came from a man aged 25-45 years who had recovered from COVID-19. CDR3 sequence reads: CASSRFGSVVNQPQHF. The CDR3 DNA reads TGCGCCAGCAGCCGCTTTGGGAGCGTAGTCAATCAGCCCCAGCATTTT.